Listed here are 23 T cell receptor beta chains from one sample, sequenced in a study of cytomegalovirus exposure and HLA in healthy donors. PCR was performed using 60 Vbeta and 13 Jbeta primers. The method was immunoSEQ multiplex PCR; TCRdb's version includes in-frame clones alone and lacks a portion of them. Of over 150,000 clones detected, about 80% appear once; the ten largest clones hold 0.6% to 0.7%. Sequenced sample: PBMCs. The receptors here all came from a boy between 10 and 17 years old in good health and CMV-seronegative.

In this sample, this clone turned up once. This chain uses TRBV7-9 with TRBJ1-1, with TRBD1 matching 7 bases. The V segment lost 5 bases and the J segment 6 bases; nucleotides outside the gene matches: 6. This CDR3 spans 13 amino acids. Germline CDR1 SEHNR, CDR2 FQNEAQ (reference sequence). The CDR3 DNA reads as TGTGCCAGCAGCCTAGGGGGCTGGTCTGAAGCTTTCTTT. Translated, it gives CASSLGGWSEAFF.

The chain has TRBV5-4 and TRBJ1-1; weak D call: TRBD1 (5 bases). CDR1 is SGHNT, CDR2 YYREEE, per germline (reference sequence). The CDR3 runs to 13 residues. V was pared by 2 bases and J by 4 bases, with 9 bases between. CDR3 sequence (DNA): TGTGCCAGCAGCTTCTGGGGCAGCACTGAAGCTTTCTTT. It codes for CASSFWGSTEAFF.

CDR3 sequence: CAWSGDRYNQPQHF. The CDR3 coding sequence is TGTGCCTGGAGTGGGGACAGATACAATCAGCCCCAGCATTTT. The chain couples TRBV30 to TRBJ1-5, with 7 nucleotides matching TRBD1. This CDR3 spans 14 amino acids. Per the germline V gene, CDR1 is GTSNPN and CDR2 is SVGIG (reference sequence). V trimming: 1 base; J trimming: 3 bases; junction bases outside the gene matches: 3.

Notes on this clone: A read error may account for a junction end that differs from germline. J is TRBJ1-2 and V is TRBV7-9, with 9 bases fitting TRBD1. Germline lookup yields CDR1 SEHNR and CDR2 FQNEAQ (reference sequence). The CDR3 sequence is 16 residues long. The CDR3 spells CSSSLGSGQGNYGYTF. The CDR3 DNA is TGTTCCAGCAGCCTCGGAAGCGGACAGGGGAACTATGGCTACACCTTC.

This chain links TRBV9 with TRBJ2-1, with a tentative D call TRBD1 (7 bases). V was clipped by 1 base and J by 4 bases, with 12 bases between them. Germline V gene lookup returns CDR1 SGDLS and CDR2 YYNGEE. The CDR3 runs 15 residues. The CDR3: CASSVSEGAYNEQFF. DNA for the CDR3: TGTGCCAGCAGCGTATCGGAGGGGGCTTACAATGAGCAGTTCTTC.

The J gene is TRBJ1-5, the V gene TRBV19, with D perhaps TRBD1 (5 bases). V lost 1 base, J lost 2 bases, and 9 bases lay in between. Looked up from germline, CDR1 is LNHDA and CDR2 is SQIVND (reference sequence). This CDR3 has 15 residues. The CDR3 DNA follows: TGTGCCAGTAGTATAGTCGGGGGGGGCAATCAGCCCCAGCATTTT. Translating gives CASSIVGGGNQPQHF.

This clone was detected a few times. This chain joins TRBV5-8 and TRBJ2-7, with 7 bases aligning to TRBD1. CDR1 is SGHTS, CDR2 YDEGEE, per germline. The CDR3 extends over 12 amino acids. V lost 4 bases to trimming and J lost 3 bases; unmatched junction nucleotides: 1. This chain's CDR3 is CASSGTVYEQYF. CDR3 in DNA: TGTGCCAGCAGCGGGACAGTCTACGAGCAGTACTTC. The full variable domain, completed using reference TRBV5-8 and TRBJ2-7, is EAGVTQSPTHLIKTRGQQATLRCSPISGHTSVYWYQQALGLGLQFLLWYDEGEERNRGNFPPRFSGRQFPNYSSELNVNALELEDSALYLCASSGTVYEQYFGPGTRLTVT.

As DNA, the CDR3 is TGTGCCAGTAGAAGGAGGGAGGTCACTGAAGCTTTCTTT. Residues: CASRRREVTEAFF. The chain recombines TRBV19 with TRBJ1-1, with D unclear. Trimming removed 6 bases from V and 4 bases from J, with 12 bases in between. CDR3 length equals 13 residues. The germline V gene encodes CDR1 LNHDA and CDR2 SQIVND (reference sequence).

This chain uses TRBV6-5 with TRBJ1-2; weak D call: TRBD1 (6 bases). Deletions cut 6 bases from V and 8 bases from J, with 16 bases between. From germline, CDR1 is MNHEY and CDR2 SVGAGI. There are 13 residues in the CDR3. The CDR3 reads CASSQRQEEGYTF. CDR3 DNA: TGTGCCAGCAGCCAGAGACAGGAGGAAGGCTACACCTTC.

The CDR3 coding sequence is TGTGCCAGCAGTGTTGAGGGCAATGGAAACACCATATATTTT. Translated: CASSVEGNGNTIYF. The chain has TRBV6-1 and TRBJ1-3; D is undetermined. The CDR3 is 14 amino acids. Deletions cut 4 bases from V and 3 bases from J, with 10 bases between. CDR1 is MNHNS, CDR2 SASEGT, per germline.

V gene TRBV11-3 combines with J gene TRBJ2-7; D perhaps matches TRBD1 (5 bases). Germline V CDR1 and CDR2: SGHNT, YENEEA. The germline V and J ends were trimmed by 5 bases and 2 bases, with 10 bases remaining between them. CDR3 length: 13 residues. The CDR3, as DNA: TGTGCCAGCAGCCCCAGGGTTCCCTACGAGCAGTACTTC. Amino acid sequence: CASSPRVPYEQYF.

The chain employs TRBV30 and TRBJ2-7; 7 bases align to TRBD1. The ends lost 3 bases at V and 5 bases at J; junction bases unmatched: 13. The V gene's germline CDR1 is GTSNPN and CDR2 SVGIG (reference sequence). The CDR3 is 15 residues long. The CDR3 nucleotides read TGTGCCTGGAGAAACGATAGAGGGGGCAAAAACGAGCAGTACTTC. It encodes CAWRNDRGGKNEQYF.

The V call is TRBV6-6, the J call TRBJ1-2; TRBD1 matches at 8 bases. The CDR3 contains 14 residues. Germline CDR1 MNHNY, CDR2 SVGAGI (reference sequence). V shed 4 bases, J shed 7 bases, and the junction held 8 bases outside the gene matches. This CDR3 is CASSSTGGRGGYTF. The CDR3 DNA reads TGTGCCAGCAGTTCCACAGGGGGGAGAGGTGGCTACACCTTC.

The V and J genes are TRBV7-9 and TRBJ2-7, with D perhaps TRBD1 (6 bases). The germline gives CDR1 SEHNR, CDR2 FQNEAQ (reference sequence). V was cut by 5 bases and J by 5 bases, with 22 bases left in between. The CDR3 is 16 residues long. The CDR3 region is CASSIHPRQVTNEQYF. DNA of the CDR3: TGTGCCAGCAGCATCCACCCAAGACAGGTAACAAACGAGCAGTACTTC.

V and J are TRBV9 and TRBJ2-7; D possibly corresponds to TRBD1 (5 bases). The ends were cut back, 3 bases at V and 6 bases at J, with 16 bases in the middle. The length of the CDR3 is 14 residues. Germline V gene data show CDR1 as SGDLS and CDR2 as YYNGEE. The CDR3 sequence is CASSADTSSPEQYF. The CDR3 coding sequence is TGTGCCAGCAGCGCGGACACCTCCTCTCCCGAGCAGTACTTC.

The CDR3 sequence: CASSFGGTGYEQYF. CDR3 bases: TGTGCCAGCAGTTTCGGGGGAACTGGGTACGAGCAGTACTTC. The V call is TRBV27, the J call TRBJ2-7; maybe TRBD2 (6 bases). Germline CDR1 reads MNHEY; CDR2 reads SMNVEV (reference sequence). The V end lost 3 bases, the J end lost 4 bases, and 13 bases lay between the germline ends. There are 14 residues in the CDR3.

The J gene is TRBJ1-2, the V gene TRBV27; tentatively, D is TRBD1 (5 bases). Trimming left V 0 bases short and J 5 bases short, with 7 bases between. The CDR3 totals 13 residues. The V gene's germline CDR1 is MNHEY and CDR2 SMNVEV (reference sequence). CDR3 in DNA: TGTGCCAGCAGTTTATCCGCAGGGTATGGCTACACCTTC. Translated, it gives CASSLSAGYGYTF.

This clone has only one observation. The gene calls are TRBV19 and TRBJ1-1, with D possibly TRBD1 on 5 matching bases. This CDR3 region has 14 residues. The ends were cut back, 6 bases at V and 4 bases at J, with 15 bases in the middle. Germline V gene data show CDR1 as LNHDA and CDR2 as SQIVND (reference sequence). This chain's CDR3 is CASRARQGGTEAFF. The CDR3 nucleotides read TGTGCCAGTAGGGCTCGGCAGGGCGGCACTGAAGCTTTCTTT.

V is TRBV4-1 and J is TRBJ2-1; D unresolved. The V gene lost 0 bases and the J gene lost 5 bases, with 14 bases spanning the gap. Per germline, CDR1 MGHRA and CDR2 YSYEKL. The length of the CDR3 is 16 residues. Written as DNA, the CDR3 is TGCGCCAGCAGCCAAGAAATTTACAGATTCAACAATGAGCAGTTCTTC. Its protein is CASSQEIYRFNNEQFF.

The genes are TRBV19 and TRBJ1-5; unclear D gene. Germline V gene lookup returns CDR1 LNHDA and CDR2 SQIVND (reference sequence). CDR3 length: 17 amino acids. V lost 1 base, J lost 4 bases, and 17 bases lay in between. This CDR3 is CASSIVRGGQKNQPQHF. The CDR3 nucleotides read TGTGCCAGTAGTATAGTGAGAGGAGGGCAGAAAAATCAGCCCCAGCATTTT.

The chain combines TRBV9 with TRBJ2-1, with TRBD2 matching over 7 bases. This CDR3 is 15 amino acids long. The trim removed 0 bases at V and 4 bases at J, leaving 4 bases unmatched. Germline loops: CDR1 SGDLS, CDR2 YYNGEE. The chain's CDR3 is CASSVAAGEYNEQFF. CDR3 DNA sequence: TGTGCCAGCAGCGTAGCGGCGGGAGAGTACAATGAGCAGTTCTTC.

The gene calls are TRBV30 and TRBJ1-2, with no clear D. CDR3 length: 14 amino acids. CDR1 is GTSNPN and CDR2 is SVGIG in the germline V gene (reference sequence). V was shortened by 0 bases and J by 5 bases, with 13 bases between the two germline ends. CDR3 nucleotide sequence: TGTGCCTGGAGTGTATCCCTAGCGGCATATGGCTACACCTTC. It encodes CAWSVSLAAYGYTF.

The V and J genes are TRBV19 and TRBJ1-1; 8 bases match TRBD1. The CDR3 is made up of 15 amino acids. Trimming at V came to 4 bases and at J to 8 bases, leaving 12 bases not matched to a gene. Germline values: CDR1 LNHDA, CDR2 SQIVND (reference sequence). CDR3 in DNA: TGTGCCAGTAGTACATTAGGACAGGGAAGGAGAGAAGCTTTCTTT. Protein: CASSTLGQGRREAFF.